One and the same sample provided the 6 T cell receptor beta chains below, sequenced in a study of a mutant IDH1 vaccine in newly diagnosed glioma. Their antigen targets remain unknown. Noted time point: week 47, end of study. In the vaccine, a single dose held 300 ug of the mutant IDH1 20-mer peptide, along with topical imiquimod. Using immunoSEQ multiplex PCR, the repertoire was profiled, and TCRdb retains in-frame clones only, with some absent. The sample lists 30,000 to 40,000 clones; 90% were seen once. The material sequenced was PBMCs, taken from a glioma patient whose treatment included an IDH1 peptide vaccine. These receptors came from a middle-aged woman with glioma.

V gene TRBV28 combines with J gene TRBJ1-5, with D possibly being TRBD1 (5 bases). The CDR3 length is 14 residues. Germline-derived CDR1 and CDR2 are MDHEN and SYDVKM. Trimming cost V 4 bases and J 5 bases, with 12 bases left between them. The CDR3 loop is CASSSLGGYQPQHF. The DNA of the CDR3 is TGTGCCAGCAGTTCCCTGGGGGGTTATCAGCCCCAGCATTTT. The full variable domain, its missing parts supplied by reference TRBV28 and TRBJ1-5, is DVKVTQSSRYLVKRTGEKVFLECVQDMDHENMFWYRQDPGLGLRLIYFSYDVKMKEKGDIPEGYSVSREKKERFSLILESASTNQTSMYLCASSSLGGYQPQHFGDGTRLSIL.

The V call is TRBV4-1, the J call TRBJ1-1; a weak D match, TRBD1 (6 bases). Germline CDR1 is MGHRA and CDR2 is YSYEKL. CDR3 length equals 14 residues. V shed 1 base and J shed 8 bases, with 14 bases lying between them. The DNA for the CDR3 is TGCGCCAGCAGCCAAGGGGGGGCCGCAGGGGAAGCTTTCTTT. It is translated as CASSQGGAAGEAFF.

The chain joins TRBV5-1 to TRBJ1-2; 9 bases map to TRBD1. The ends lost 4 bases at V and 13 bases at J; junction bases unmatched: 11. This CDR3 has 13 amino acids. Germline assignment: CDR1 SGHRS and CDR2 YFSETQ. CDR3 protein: CASSPPGQGGGTF. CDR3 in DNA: TGCGCCAGCAGCCCACCGGGACAGGGAGGCGGCACCTTC.

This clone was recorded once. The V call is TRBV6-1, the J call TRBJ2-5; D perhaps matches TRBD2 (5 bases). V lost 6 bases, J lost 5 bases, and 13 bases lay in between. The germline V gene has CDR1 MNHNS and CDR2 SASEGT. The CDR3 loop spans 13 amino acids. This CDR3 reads CASSPRGRETQYF. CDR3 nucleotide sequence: TGTGCCAGCAGCCCCCGAGGGCGGGAGACCCAGTACTTC.

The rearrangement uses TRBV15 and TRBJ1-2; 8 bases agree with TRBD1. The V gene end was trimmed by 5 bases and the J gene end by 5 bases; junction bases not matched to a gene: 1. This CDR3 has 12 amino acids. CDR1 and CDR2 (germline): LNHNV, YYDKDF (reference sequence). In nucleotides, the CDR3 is TGTGCCACCAGCCGACAGGGGTATGGCTACACCTTC. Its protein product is CATSRQGYGYTF.

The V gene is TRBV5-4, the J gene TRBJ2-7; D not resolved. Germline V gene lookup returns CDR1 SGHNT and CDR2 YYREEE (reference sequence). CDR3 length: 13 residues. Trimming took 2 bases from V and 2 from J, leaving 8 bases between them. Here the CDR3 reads CASSLLGAYEQYF. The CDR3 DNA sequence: TGTGCCAGCAGCTTACTGGGCGCCTACGAGCAGTACTTC.